Below, one T cell receptor beta chain is given with its context. The sample comes from a study of blood T cell repertoires in COVID-19. Study as a whole: Sites across the United States, Italy and Spain contributed samples from acute and convalescent COVID-19. Sources were T cells, B-cell-depleted T cells, or PBMCs; the material itself was cDNA or gDNA.

Germline CDR1 and CDR2: MNHEY and SMNVEV (reference sequence). Trimming took 8 bases from V and 9 from J; bases not matched to a gene: 15. CDR3 size: 16 residues. Seattle's cohort entered during active infection and was followed longitudinally. In the source study's methods: Researchers report that nucleated cell counts were estimated from reference gene primer amplification. Data came from immunoSEQ multiplex PCR; TCRdb stores just in-frame clones and leaves some out. Clone size and V and J calls were adopted from that table, with D and trimming inferred from the DNA. This table holds about 290,000 clones, under 90% found once.

The chain links TRBV27 to TRBJ1-6; 8 positions match TRBD1. This TCR came from a woman in her 30s with COVID-19, enrolled during active disease. The sample comprised peripheral blood. CDR3 sequence: CASRTYLGTGGSPLHF. As DNA, the CDR3 is TGTGCCAGCCGAACCTATTTGGGGACAGGAGGTTCACCCCTCCACTTT.